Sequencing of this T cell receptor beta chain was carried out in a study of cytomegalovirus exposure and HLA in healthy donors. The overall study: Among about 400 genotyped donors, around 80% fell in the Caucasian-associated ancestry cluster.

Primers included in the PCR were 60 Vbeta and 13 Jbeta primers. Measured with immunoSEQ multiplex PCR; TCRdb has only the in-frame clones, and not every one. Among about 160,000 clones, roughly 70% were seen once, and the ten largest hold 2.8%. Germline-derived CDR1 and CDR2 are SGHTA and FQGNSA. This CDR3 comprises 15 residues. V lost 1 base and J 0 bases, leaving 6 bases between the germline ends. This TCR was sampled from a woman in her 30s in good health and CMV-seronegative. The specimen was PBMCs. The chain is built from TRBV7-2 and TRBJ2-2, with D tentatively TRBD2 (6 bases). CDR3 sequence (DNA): TGTGCCAGCAGCTTAGTAGCGGCGAACACCGGGGAGCTGTTTTTT. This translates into CASSLVAANTGELFF.